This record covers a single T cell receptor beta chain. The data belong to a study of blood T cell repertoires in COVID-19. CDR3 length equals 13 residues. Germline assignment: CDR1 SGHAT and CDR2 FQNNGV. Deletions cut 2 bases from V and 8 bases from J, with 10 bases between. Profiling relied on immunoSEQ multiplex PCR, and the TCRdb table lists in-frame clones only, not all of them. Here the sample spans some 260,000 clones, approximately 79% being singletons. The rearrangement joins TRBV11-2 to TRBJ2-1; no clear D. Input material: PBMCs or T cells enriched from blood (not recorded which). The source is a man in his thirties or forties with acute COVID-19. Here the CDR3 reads CASSLPAVYEQFF. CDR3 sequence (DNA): TGTGCCAGCAGCTTACCCGCGGTGTATGAGCAGTTCTTC.